This passage covers 30 T cell receptor beta chains from one sample sequenced in a study of identical twins listed by TCRdb under 2016. Libraries were built with 5' RACE. This sample was sequenced with an Illumina HiSeq 2000. Using fastp trimming at Q25 and MiXCR clonotype assembly, TCRdb reanalyzed the public sequencing data and kept in-frame beta chains. When rows share a CDR3 protein, they turn into one entry using the most common DNA and genes. The sample yields some 660,000 distinct CDR3 sequences; 8.6% were counted once. The ten biggest clones cover around 0.98% of the sample. The same data also went into a second study, on yellow fever vaccine responses in identical twins.

Source material: PBMCs. All receptors come from a woman under 30 in good health.

This clonotype came up a few times. The chain employs TRBV30 and TRBJ2-3; 11 bases line up with TRBD2. J lost 5 bases, V lost 1 base, and 8 bases had no gene match. This CDR3 is 16 amino acids long. Germline V lookup: CDR1 GTSNPN, CDR2 SVGIG (reference sequence). This CDR3 reads CAWSARLAGRVDTQYF. The CDR3 nucleotides are TGTGCCTGGAGTGCCCGACTAGCGGGAAGGGTAGATACGCAGTATTTT.

The V and J genes are TRBV20-1 and TRBJ2-2, with D possibly called TRBD1 or TRBD2 (5 bases each). There are 15 residues in the CDR3. Trimming stripped 0 bases from V and 4 bases from J, with 12 bases between. Germline V lookup: CDR1 DFQATT, CDR2 SNEGSKA (reference sequence). The CDR3 region has the DNA TGCAGTGCTAGAGATGCCCGGGACCTCACCGGGGAGCTGTTTTTT. This sequence encodes CSARDARDLTGELFF.

V usage is TRBV28 and J usage is TRBJ2-7; D could derive from TRBD1 or TRBD2 (5 bases each). The CDR3 extends over 13 amino acids. Germline CDR1 is MDHEN and CDR2 is SYDVKM. Trimming took 3 bases from V and 4 from J, leaving 10 bases between them. The CDR3 coding sequence is TGTGCCAGCAGTTTCCGGGGCTTTTACGAGCAGTACTTC. As protein: CASSFRGFYEQYF.

J is TRBJ2-7 and V is TRBV7-9, with D perhaps matching TRBD2 (5 bases). The CDR3 consists of 14 residues. V was trimmed by 5 bases and J by 6 bases, leaving 17 bases between them. Germline V gene data show CDR1 as SEHNR and CDR2 as FQNEAQ (reference sequence). The CDR3 bases are TGTGCCAGCAGCCACTCACCTAGGGAGTCCGAGCAGTACTTC. Amino acid sequence: CASSHSPRESEQYF.

V gene TRBV20-1 combines with J gene TRBJ2-2, with 7 bases matching TRBD2. Germline trimming cut 3 bases from V and 5 bases from J; bases unmatched to any gene: 6. Germline V gene lookup returns CDR1 DFQATT and CDR2 SNEGSKA (reference sequence). The CDR3 contains 14 residues. CDR3 sequence reads: CSASGRRRTGELFF. As DNA, the CDR3 is TGCAGTGCTAGCGGGAGGAGAAGGACCGGGGAGCTGTTTTTT.

This clonotype was observed a few times. This chain links TRBV7-2 with TRBJ2-5; TRBD2 matches 10 bases. Losses at the gene ends were 3 bases for V and 5 bases for J; bases not matched to a gene: 9. The CDR3 consists of 16 residues. From germline, CDR1 is SGHTA and CDR2 FQGNSA. In DNA, the CDR3 is TGTGCCAGCAGCTTGCCTCTAGCGGGAGCTCGGGAGACCCAGTACTTC. It specifies CASSLPLAGARETQYF.

This clonotype was counted between two and nine times. This chain joins TRBV5-6 and TRBJ2-2, with D perhaps being TRBD1 or TRBD2 (5 bases each). The germline V and J ends were trimmed by 0 bases and 3 bases, with 12 bases remaining between them. In germline, CDR1 is SGHDT, CDR2 YYEEEE. The CDR3 contains 16 residues. Written as DNA, the CDR3 is TGTGCCAGCAGCTTGGCCGGGGCTGTTTACACCGGGGAGCTGTTTTTT. It translates to CASSLAGAVYTGELFF.

The CDR3 loop is CASSSPLGGQETQYF. The CDR3 DNA reads TGTGCCAGCAGTTCCCCATTGGGGGGCCAAGAGACCCAGTACTTC. The gene calls are TRBV28 and TRBJ2-5, with D possibly being TRBD2 (6 bases). The CDR3 spans 15 residues. Trimming left V 4 bases short and J 1 base short, with 13 bases between. The germline gives CDR1 MDHEN, CDR2 SYDVKM.

This rearrangement joins TRBV27 to TRBJ2-3; perhaps TRBD2 as D (6 bases). V was pared by 5 bases and J by 6 bases, with 18 bases between. CDR3 length: 15 residues. CDR1 MNHEY and CDR2 SMNVEV come from the germline V gene (reference sequence). CDR3: CASSPGTPFADTQYF. For the CDR3, the DNA is TGTGCCAGCAGTCCCGGGACTCCCTTTGCGGATACGCAGTATTTT.

The V and J genes are TRBV12-3 or TRBV12-4 and TRBJ1-1; 7 bases align to TRBD1. The CDR3 extends over 13 amino acids. J was trimmed by 4 bases and V by 7 bases; bases with no gene match: 6. CDR3 protein: CASIRGGFTEAFF. Here the CDR3 DNA reads TGTGCCAGCATCAGAGGGGGCTTCACTGAAGCTTTCTTT.

The chain carries TRBV5-6 and TRBJ2-1, with a tentative D call TRBD1 (5 bases). The CDR3 spans 14 residues. Germline CDR1 reads SGHDT; CDR2 reads YYEEEE. V lost 6 bases and J 0 bases, leaving 10 bases between the germline ends. CDR3 coding DNA: TGTGCCAGCAAGCAGGGAAGCTCCTACAATGAGCAGTTCTTC. This sequence encodes CASKQGSSYNEQFF.

In its sample, this clonotype was seen many times. The gene calls are TRBV12-3 or TRBV12-4 and TRBJ2-2; 9 positions match TRBD1. The CDR3 is 15 amino acids. The V and J ends lost 5 bases and 10 bases, in that order; junction bases with no gene match: 11. CDR3 loop: CASSPLGTGRLELFF. CDR3 DNA sequence: TGTGCCAGCAGTCCCCTAGGGACAGGGCGCTTGGAGCTGTTTTTT.

This clonotype was recorded a few times. The chain couples TRBV11-2 to TRBJ2-1; possible D gene TRBD2, 6 bases. Germline V lookup: CDR1 SGHAT, CDR2 FQNNGV. The CDR3 spans 15 residues. Trimming left V 5 bases short and J 9 bases short, with 20 bases between. The CDR3 here is CASSRAGGEGTEQFF. The CDR3 DNA reads TGTGCCAGCAGCCGGGCTGGCGGGGAAGGTACTGAGCAGTTCTTC.

This clonotype has a count of ten or more. This rearrangement joins TRBV20-1 to TRBJ1-1; D is unclear. CDR1 and CDR2 (germline): DFQATT, SNEGSKA (reference sequence). V was clipped by 0 bases and J by 0 bases, with 8 bases between them. The CDR3 consists of 14 residues. This chain's CDR3 is CSAREGSLNTEAFF. CDR3 in DNA: TGCAGTGCTAGAGAGGGCAGCCTGAACACTGAAGCTTTCTTT.

This clonotype has ten or more counts. V usage is TRBV5-1 and J usage is TRBJ2-3; 13 nucleotides agree with TRBD2. This CDR3 comprises 18 residues. The germline V gene has CDR1 SGHRS and CDR2 YFSETQ. The J segment lost 1 base and the V segment lost 6 bases, leaving 11 bases of the junction unmatched. The DNA for the CDR3 is TGCGCCAGCACCCGCGGACTAGCGGGGGAGCACGGCACAGATACGCAGTATTTT. Translated: CASTRGLAGEHGTDTQYF.

This clonotype appeared a few times. V gene TRBV28 combines with J gene TRBJ2-1; 7 bases match TRBD2. The CDR3 loop spans 15 amino acids. Trimming at V came to 3 bases and at J to 8 bases, leaving 10 bases not matched to a gene. Germline-derived CDR1 and CDR2 are MDHEN and SYDVKM. The CDR3 coding sequence is TGTGCCAGCAGTTTCGCCGGGGCGGGAGACGATGAGCAGTTCTTC. Its translation is CASSFAGAGDDEQFF.

This clonotype turned up a few times. The chain recombines TRBV7-2 with TRBJ1-5; 9 nucleotides line up with TRBD1. The CDR3 runs 15 residues. CDR1 is SGHTA, CDR2 FQGNSA, per germline. The V segment lost 5 bases and the J segment 3 bases; nucleotides outside the gene matches: 5. The CDR3 coding sequence is TGTGCCAGCAGCCTTTGGACAGGGGTCAATCAGCCCCAGCATTTT. Its protein is CASSLWTGVNQPQHF. Drawing the rest from reference TRBV7-2 and TRBJ1-5, the complete variable domain is GAGVSQSPSNKVTEKGKDVELRCDPISGHTALYWYRQSLGQGLEFLIYFQGNSAPDKSGLPSDRFSAERTGGSVSTLTIQRTQQEDSAVYLCASSLWTGVNQPQHFGDGTRLSIL.

V usage is TRBV25-1 and J usage is TRBJ1-2; 7 bases fit TRBD1. Per the germline V gene, CDR1 is MGHDK and CDR2 is SYGVNS. V was clipped by 4 bases and J by 7 bases; unmatched bases: 6. The CDR3 contains 13 residues. The CDR3 sequence: CASSAQGVGGYTF. As DNA, the CDR3 is TGTGCCAGCAGTGCGCAGGGGGTGGGTGGCTACACCTTC.

This clonotype was observed many times. V usage is TRBV5-1 and J usage is TRBJ2-3, with no clear D. Germline assignment: CDR1 SGHRS and CDR2 YFSETQ. CDR3 length equals 15 residues. The V gene lost 0 bases and the J gene lost 0 bases, with 8 bases spanning the gap. The chain's CDR3 is CASSLGAVSTDTQYF. The CDR3 DNA reads TGCGCCAGCAGCTTGGGGGCCGTTAGCACAGATACGCAGTATTTT.

The gene calls are TRBV29-1 and TRBJ1-2; TRBD1 might be the D (6 bases). Per germline, CDR1 SQVTM and CDR2 ANQGSEA. V was cut by 6 bases and J by 5 bases, with 19 bases left in between. The CDR3 is 14 residues long. CDR3 bases: TGCAGCGTACCCACCGGGGGCGGATCATATGGCTACACCTTC. Encoded protein: CSVPTGGGSYGYTF.

This clonotype was found many times. This sequence joins TRBV4-2 and TRBJ1-1; D ambiguous. This CDR3 contains 11 residues. Trimming removed 7 bases at V and 6 bases at J, with 9 bases between. Germline V gene data show CDR1 as LGHNA and CDR2 as YNFKEQ. CDR3 sequence: CASTLGSEAFF. The CDR3 coding sequence is TGTGCCAGCACGCTCGGGTCTGAAGCTTTCTTT.

The chain employs TRBV4-2 and TRBJ2-2; D gene uncertain. The CDR3 runs to 13 residues. Trimming took 0 bases from V and 7 from J, leaving 6 bases between them. Per the germline V gene, CDR1 is LGHNA and CDR2 is YNFKEQ. In nucleotides, the CDR3 is TGTGCCAGCAGCCAAGATCTGGTCGGGGAGCTGTTTTTT. Amino acids: CASSQDLVGELFF.

This chain joins TRBV7-2 and TRBJ2-5; TRBD2 is a possible D gene (5 bases). V gave up 3 bases and J gave up 0 bases, with 11 bases separating them. The CDR3 extends over 15 amino acids. The germline CDR1 and CDR2 sequences are SGHTA and FQGNSA. The CDR3: CASSFLGGDQETQYF. The CDR3 coding sequence is TGTGCCAGCAGCTTTCTCGGAGGAGACCAAGAGACCCAGTACTTC.

Ten or more counts support this clonotype. J is TRBJ2-2 and V is TRBV29-1; maybe TRBD2 (6 bases). Per germline, CDR1 SQVTM and CDR2 ANQGSEA. V lost 4 bases, J lost 3 bases, and 9 bases lay in between. The CDR3 consists of 13 residues. Here the CDR3 reads CSVAGGHTGELFF. The CDR3 region has the DNA TGCAGCGTTGCCGGAGGGCACACCGGGGAGCTGTTTTTT.

The J gene is TRBJ2-5, the V gene TRBV29-1, with 7 bases aligning to TRBD1. The trim removed 6 bases at V and 1 base at J, leaving 8 bases unmatched. This CDR3 contains 14 residues. The germline gives CDR1 SQVTM, CDR2 ANQGSEA. For the CDR3, the DNA is TGCAGCGTGAGGGGGCACAAGGGCCAAGAGACCCAGTACTTC. Translating gives CSVRGHKGQETQYF.

The V gene is TRBV14, the J gene TRBJ2-2; D is ambiguous. The CDR3 consists of 12 residues. In germline, CDR1 is SGHDN, CDR2 FVKESK. V lost 6 bases and J lost 6, with 8 bases in between. Here the CDR3 reads CASRLPAGELFF. CDR3 DNA sequence: TGTGCCAGCAGACTCCCAGCCGGGGAGCTGTTTTTT.

The V gene is TRBV10-3, the J gene TRBJ1-2; possibly TRBD1 for D (5 bases). Germline loops: CDR1 ENHRY, CDR2 SYGVKD. V was shortened by 3 bases and J by 8 bases, with 19 bases between the two germline ends. This CDR3 is 15 amino acids long. CDR3 DNA sequence: TGTGCCATCAGTGATTCTCCCCGACGAGGGGAAGGCTACACCTTC. It codes for CAISDSPRRGEGYTF.

This clonotype appeared many times. The rearrangement links TRBV5-1 to TRBJ2-3; TRBD2 matches at 10 bases. The CDR3 has 15 residues. Germline V CDR1 and CDR2: SGHRS, YFSETQ. V dropped 7 bases and J dropped 4; count of bases not matched to a gene: 9. The CDR3 is CASVPSGSSSDTQYF. In DNA, the CDR3 is TGCGCCAGCGTCCCTAGCGGGAGTAGTTCAGATACGCAGTATTTT.

This clonotype showed up just a few times. The chain links TRBV13 to TRBJ2-1, with 7 bases matching TRBD2. V trimming: 5 bases; J trimming: 0 bases; junction bases outside the gene matches: 25. Germline loops: CDR1 PRHDT, CDR2 FYEKMQ (reference sequence). The CDR3 totals 22 residues. This CDR3 reads CASSGFREPRASGFSSYNEQFF. DNA for the CDR3: TGTGCCAGCAGCGGTTTCCGGGAACCACGGGCTAGCGGATTTAGCTCCTACAATGAGCAGTTCTTC.

This rearrangement joins TRBV27 to TRBJ2-5; D not resolved. The CDR3 is 14 residues long. Germline V gene data show CDR1 as MNHEY and CDR2 as SMNVEV (reference sequence). The V end was cut by 4 bases, the J end by 1 base, with 10 bases between. The CDR3 region is CASSSPAVQETQYF. CDR3 bases: TGTGCCAGCAGTTCGCCGGCCGTCCAAGAGACCCAGTACTTC.